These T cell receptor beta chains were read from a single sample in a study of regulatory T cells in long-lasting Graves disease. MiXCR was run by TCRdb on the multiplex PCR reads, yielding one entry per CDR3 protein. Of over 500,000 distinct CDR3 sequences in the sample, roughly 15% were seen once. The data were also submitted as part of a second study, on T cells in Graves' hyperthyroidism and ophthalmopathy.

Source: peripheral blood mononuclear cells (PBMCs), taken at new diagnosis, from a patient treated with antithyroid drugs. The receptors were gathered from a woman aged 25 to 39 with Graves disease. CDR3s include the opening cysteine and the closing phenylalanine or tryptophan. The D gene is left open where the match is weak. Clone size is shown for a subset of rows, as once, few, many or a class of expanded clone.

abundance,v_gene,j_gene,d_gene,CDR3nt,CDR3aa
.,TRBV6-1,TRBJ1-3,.,TGTGCCAGCAGTGATAGGGGACGCCTACTCTCTGGAAACACCATATATTTT,CASSDRGRLLSGNTIYF
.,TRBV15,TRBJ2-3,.,TGTGCCACCAAGCGGGGACACACAGATACGCAGTATTTT,CATKRGHTDTQYF
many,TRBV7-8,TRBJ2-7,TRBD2,TGTGCCAGTGCCCTAGCGGGAGAGGGTAAGCAGTACTTC,CASALAGEGKQYF
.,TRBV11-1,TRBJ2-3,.,TGTGCCAGCAGCTCCGGGTTTCTTAGCGCGACAGATACGCAGTATTTT,CASSSGFLSATDTQYF
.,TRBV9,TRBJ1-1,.,TGTGCCAGCAGCACTGGGGAGGGCACTGGAGCTTTCTTT,CASSTGEGTGAFF
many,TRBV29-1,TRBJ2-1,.,TGCAGCGCGACCAGGGACAATGAGCAGTTCTTC,CSATRDNEQFF
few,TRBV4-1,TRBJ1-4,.,TGCGCCAGCAGCCAAGGAGGGGGGGTCGAAGAAAAACTGTTTTTT,CASSQGGGVEEKLFF
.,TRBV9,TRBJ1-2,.,TGTGCCAGCAGCGCAAACAGGGTCAACTATGGCTACACCTTC,CASSANRVNYGYTF
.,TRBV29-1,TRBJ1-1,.,TGCAGCGTTGCCGGTGAAGCTTTCTTT,CSVAGEAFF
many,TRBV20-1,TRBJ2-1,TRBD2,TGCAGTGCTAGTCGACTAGCGGTCTACAATGAGCAGTTCTTC,CSASRLAVYNEQFF
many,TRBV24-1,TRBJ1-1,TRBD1,TGTGCCACCAGCGGACAGGGGGCTTTGGGCACTGAAGCTTTCTTT,CATSGQGALGTEAFF
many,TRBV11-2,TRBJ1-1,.,TGTGCCAGCACCGTACAAAACACAGGGATTGAAGCTTTCTTT,CASTVQNTGIEAFF
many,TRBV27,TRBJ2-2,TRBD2,TGTGCCAGCAATCCTGGGCGACTAGCGGGGTGGACCGGGGAGCTGTTTTTT,CASNPGRLAGWTGELFF
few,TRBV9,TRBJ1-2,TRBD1,TGTGCCAGCAGCGGAGTACAGGGGGAATATGGCTATGGCTACACCTTC,CASSGVQGEYGYGYTF
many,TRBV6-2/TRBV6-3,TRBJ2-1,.,TGTGCCATCAGGAACAATGAGCAGTTCTTC,CAIRNNEQFF
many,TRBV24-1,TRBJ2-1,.,TGTGCCACCAGTGATTTGGGGGGGCGTGGGGAGAGAGGCAATGAGCAGTTCTTC,CATSDLGGRGERGNEQFF
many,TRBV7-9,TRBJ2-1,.,TGTGCCAGCAGTTCACGAGATGAGCAGTTCTTC,CASSSRDEQFF
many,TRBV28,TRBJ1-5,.,TGTGCCAGCAGTTTCCTCGGGACATCCGATCAGCCCCAGCATTTT,CASSFLGTSDQPQHF
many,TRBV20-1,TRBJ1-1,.,TGCAGTGCTAGCGTTAACTCAAGGGCGAACACTGAAGCTTTCTTT,CSASVNSRANTEAFF
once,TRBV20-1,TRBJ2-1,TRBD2,TGCAGTGCTAGGGGAGGGAGCGGGAAGGCCTTTAATGAGCAGTTCTTC,CSARGGSGKAFNEQFF
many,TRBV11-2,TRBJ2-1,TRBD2,TGTGCCAGCAGCCTCAGGGCGGGAGGGCCGAGTGAGCAGTTCTTC,CASSLRAGGPSEQFF
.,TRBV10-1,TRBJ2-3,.,TGCGCCAGCAGTGAGTTGCGGGTGGGGACAGATACGCAGTATTTT,CASSELRVGTDTQYF
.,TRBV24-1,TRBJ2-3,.,TGTGCCACCAGTGATGGACTGACGGTTAGCACAGATACGCAGTATTTT,CATSDGLTVSTDTQYF
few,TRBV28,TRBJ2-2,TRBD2,TGTGCCAGCAGTTTATATGCGGGAGGCGGCACCGGGGAGCTGTTTTTT,CASSLYAGGGTGELFF
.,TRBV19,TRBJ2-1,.,TGTGCCAGTAGTGAGACTAGTTCCTACAATGAGCAGTTCTTC,CASSETSSYNEQFF
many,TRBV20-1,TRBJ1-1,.,TGCACGTCCCGGGGCACGCCAGGAGCTTTCTTT,CTSRGTPGAFF
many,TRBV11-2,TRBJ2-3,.,TGTGCCAGCAGCTCACCCGGGACGCGCACAGATACGCAGTATTTT,CASSSPGTRTDTQYF
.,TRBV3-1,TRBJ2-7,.,TGTGCCAGCAGCCAAGGGGGTTGGAGGAGGGAGCAGTACTTC,CASSQGGWRREQYF
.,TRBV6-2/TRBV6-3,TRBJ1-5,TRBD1,TGTGCCAACAGGGGACAGGGAGGGTACAATCAGCCCCAGCATTTT,CANRGQGGYNQPQHF
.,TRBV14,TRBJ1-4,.,TGTGCCAGCAGGACAACAGGCTCGGAAAAACTGTTTTTT,CASRTTGSEKLFF
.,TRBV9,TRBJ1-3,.,TGTGCCAGCAGCGTAGAGCCTGTCAACACCATATATTTT,CASSVEPVNTIYF
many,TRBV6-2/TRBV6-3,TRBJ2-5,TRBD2,TGTGCCAGCAGTTACTCTCCCCTAGCGGGAGATGGAAAGACCCAGTACTTC,CASSYSPLAGDGKTQYF
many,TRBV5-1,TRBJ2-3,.,TGCGCCAGCCGACCCGATGGGGGGAGCACAGATACGCAGTATTTT,CASRPDGGSTDTQYF
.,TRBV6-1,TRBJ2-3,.,TGTGCCAGCACAGCTTTTTTCACAGATACGCAGTATTTT,CASTAFFTDTQYF
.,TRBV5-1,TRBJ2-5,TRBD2,TGCGCCAGCAGCTTGGCCGGTCTAGCGGCGGAGACCCAGTACTTC,CASSLAGLAAETQYF
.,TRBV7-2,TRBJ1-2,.,TGTGCCAGCAGCTTATTTGGTTTTAATGGCTACACCTTC,CASSLFGFNGYTF